The sequence of this T cell receptor (beta chain) was determined in a study of cytomegalovirus exposure and HLA in healthy donors. General observations from the study: For cytomegalovirus status, the classifier reportedly gave diagnoses with high specificity and sensitivity.

As regards this clone: The antigen is unknown.

Germline V CDR1 and CDR2: SEHNR, FQNEAQ (reference sequence). V was cut by 2 bases and J by 5 bases, with 14 bases left in between. This CDR3 is built from 15 residues. All the people who gave samples were healthy bone marrow donors. The PCR ran on 60 Vbeta and 13 Jbeta primers. Original analysis: As a later analysis found, there were around 86 million unique TCR beta chains, of which about 10 million were shared. Data came from immunoSEQ multiplex PCR; TCRdb stores just in-frame clones and leaves some out. The DNA was the basis for D and trimming; V, J and clone size are from that table. The data contain around 200,000 clones, about 80% of them seen just once; the ten biggest clones take up 10% to 13%.

This sequence was found in a woman aged 45-65 years in good health and CMV-seropositive. The chain carries TRBV7-9 and TRBJ2-3, with TRBD2 as a possible D gene (5 bases). The sample taken for sequencing was PBMCs. The CDR3 sequence: CASSLWIRGVDTQYF. The CDR3 nucleotides are TGTGCCAGCAGCTTATGGATTCGGGGTGTAGATACGCAGTATTTT.